Following are 18 T cell receptor beta chains from one sample sequenced in a study of blood T cell repertoires in COVID-19. The repertoire was sequenced with immunoSEQ multiplex PCR; TCRdb's copy has only in-frame clones and lacks some. This table holds tens of thousands of clones, roughly 80% found once. Material for sequencing was peripheral blood. The receptors stem from a human donor in a cohort sampled during active COVID-19.

V usage is TRBV28 and J usage is TRBJ2-7, with 13 bases lining up with TRBD2. Germline V gives CDR1 MDHEN, CDR2 SYDVKM. V lost 5 bases and J lost 6; bases outside the gene matches: 7. This CDR3 region has 15 residues. CDR3 residues: CASSLWTSGSPEQYF. The CDR3 nucleotides read TGTGCCAGCAGTCTGTGGACTAGCGGGAGCCCCGAGCAGTACTTC.

The gene calls are TRBV5-6 and TRBJ2-5; 10 nucleotides match TRBD1. The CDR3 is made up of 15 amino acids. Germline CDR1 is SGHDT and CDR2 is YYEEEE. V was pared by 6 bases and J by 3 bases, with 8 bases of the junction left unmatched. DNA for the CDR3: TGTGCCAGCAACCAGGGACAGGGGTATGAAGAGACCCAGTACTTC. Translating gives CASNQGQGYEETQYF.

This chain joins TRBV7-2 and TRBJ2-7, with 9 bases fitting TRBD1. CDR1 is SGHTA and CDR2 is FQGNSA in the germline V gene. With 4 bases clipped from V and 6 bases from J, the junction kept 4 bases outside the gene matches. The CDR3 has 13 amino acids. The CDR3 DNA reads TGTGCCAGCAGCTCCATGACAGGGGGCGAGCAGTACTTC. It translates to CASSSMTGGEQYF.

The J gene is TRBJ1-2, the V gene TRBV28, with TRBD1 identical over 7 bases. The V and J ends lost 1 base and 7 bases, in that order; junction bases with no gene match: 12. CDR1 is MDHEN, CDR2 SYDVKM, per germline. The CDR3 contains 16 residues. The chain's CDR3 is CASSLYGTTGTGGYTF. As DNA, the CDR3 is TGTGCCAGCAGTTTATATGGGACGACAGGGACGGGTGGCTACACCTTC.

This rearrangement joins TRBV5-6 to TRBJ2-1, with D possibly being TRBD2 (6 bases). This CDR3 has 16 amino acids. The germline V gene encodes CDR1 SGHDT and CDR2 YYEEEE. With 5 bases removed from V and 13 bases from J, the gap between germline ends came to 28 bases. The chain's CDR3 is CASRAFRTVAVEKQFF. In nucleotides, the CDR3 is TGTGCCAGCAGAGCGTTCAGAACGGTAGCGGTAGAGAAACAGTTCTTC.

The chain couples TRBV6-6 to TRBJ1-6; a weak D match, TRBD1 (6 bases). The CDR3 spans 14 residues. Between the trimmed V and J ends, which lost 9 bases and 5 bases, there was a span of 14 bases. Germline CDR1 is MNHNY and CDR2 is SVGAGI (reference sequence). The CDR3 reads CASSRGYDNSPLHF. The CDR3 DNA is TGTGCCAGTTCCAGGGGATATGATAATTCACCCCTCCACTTT.

This sequence joins TRBV27 and TRBJ2-7; 9 nucleotides align to TRBD1. The CDR3 spans 17 residues. Germline CDR1 and CDR2: MNHEY and SMNVEV (reference sequence). V trimming: 2 bases; J trimming: 1 base; junction bases outside the gene matches: 9. The CDR3 DNA reads as TGTGCCAGCAGTTTAAAGGGTGGACAGGGGATTTCCTACGAGCAGTACTTC. Amino acids: CASSLKGGQGISYEQYF.

J is TRBJ2-7 and V is TRBV28, with D perhaps matching TRBD2 (6 bases). Germline V CDR1 and CDR2: MDHEN, SYDVKM. The CDR3 is 14 residues long. Trimming took off 2 bases at V and 0 bases at J, with 8 bases between the two ends. The chain's CDR3 is CASSLGGNSYEQYF. The CDR3 nucleotides are TGTGCCAGCAGTTTAGGAGGGAACTCCTACGAGCAGTACTTC.

The CDR3 DNA follows: TGTGCCAGCAGTTTGGGACAGGGGGCTGTTTTGACTGAAGCTTTCTTT. Translating it yields CASSLGQGAVLTEAFF. The rearrangement joins TRBV27 to TRBJ1-1, with 12 bases lining up with TRBD1. The CDR3 has 16 amino acids. Germline CDR1 is MNHEY and CDR2 is SMNVEV (reference sequence). V lost 3 bases and J lost 5; bases outside the gene matches: 7.

The rearrangement links TRBV29-1 to TRBJ2-2; 9 bases are a match to TRBD1. The V and J ends lost 8 bases and 6 bases, in that order; junction bases with no gene match: 10. CDR3 length: 14 residues. Germline V CDR1 and CDR2: SQVTM, ANQGSEA. The CDR3 reads CSTLGQGSAGELFF. The CDR3 nucleotides are TGCAGCACCCTTGGACAGGGGTCCGCCGGGGAGCTGTTTTTT.

The V gene is TRBV7-8, the J gene TRBJ2-1; TRBD2 matches at 8 bases. CDR1 and CDR2 (germline): SGHVS, FQNEAQ. Trimming cost V 5 bases and J 2 bases; bases outside gene matches: 5. The CDR3 runs 15 residues. The CDR3 DNA reads TGTGCCAGCAGCCTAGAGCGGGGGACCTACAATGAGCAGTTCTTC. Translated, it gives CASSLERGTYNEQFF. The whole variable domain, filled in from reference TRBV7-8 and TRBJ2-1, reads GAGVSQSPRYKVAKRGQDVALRCDPISGHVSLFWYQQALGQGPEFLTYFQNEAQLDKSGLPSDRFFAERPEGSVSTLKIQRTQQEDSAVYLCASSLERGTYNEQFFGPGTRLTVL.

The genes are TRBV28 and TRBJ2-5, with TRBD1 identical over 7 bases. This CDR3 is 13 amino acids long. V trimming: 8 bases; J trimming: 3 bases; junction bases outside the gene matches: 6. Germline V gene lookup returns CDR1 MDHEN and CDR2 SYDVKM. CDR3 nucleotide sequence: TGTGCCAGCCGACAGGGACGGGAAGAGACCCAGTACTTC. Translated: CASRQGREETQYF. The full variable domain, completed using reference TRBV28 and TRBJ2-5, is DVKVTQSSRYLVKRTGEKVFLECVQDMDHENMFWYRQDPGLGLRLIYFSYDVKMKEKGDIPEGYSVSREKKERFSLILESASTNQTSMYLCASRQGREETQYFGPGTRLLVL.

The V and J genes are TRBV18 and TRBJ1-4; 12 bases line up with TRBD1. The trim removed 3 bases at V and 8 bases at J, leaving 4 bases unmatched. Germline loops: CDR1 KGHSH, CDR2 LQKENI. CDR3 size: 15 residues. The CDR3 nucleotides read TGTGCCAGCTCACCGGGGACAGGGGGCAAGGAAAAACTGTTTTTT. Translation: CASSPGTGGKEKLFF.

The chain joins TRBV9 to TRBJ1-2; D remains unclear. V was shortened by 4 bases and J by 4 bases, with 14 bases between the two germline ends. This CDR3 is 14 amino acids long. CDR1 and CDR2 from the germline V gene are SGDLS and YYNGEE. CDR3 amino acids: CASSQNSQSYGYTF. DNA for the CDR3: TGTGCCAGCAGCCAGAACAGCCAGAGCTATGGCTACACCTTC.

The V call is TRBV10-3, the J call TRBJ2-2; 10 bases are a match to TRBD2. With V trimmed by 11 bases and J by 2 bases, 14 bases remained unmatched. CDR1 is ENHRY and CDR2 is SYGVKD in the germline V gene. The CDR3 loop spans 17 amino acids. The DNA of the CDR3 is TGTGCCTCCTCGGCTAGCGGGGGCCTATATAACACCGGGGAGCTGTTTTTT. Residues: CASSASGGLYNTGELFF.

This sequence joins TRBV11-2 and TRBJ2-7; D possibly corresponds to TRBD2 (7 bases). The CDR3 contains 13 residues. Germline CDR1 and CDR2: SGHAT and FQNNGV. Trimming pared 2 bases from V and 10 bases from J, leaving 15 bases between. CDR3 region: CASSLIRGGAQYF. The CDR3 DNA sequence: TGTGCCAGCAGCTTAATAAGGGGGGGGGCACAGTACTTC.

V and J are TRBV28 and TRBJ2-5; TRBD1 agrees at 8 bases. Unmatched junction bases numbered 12, after V lost 4 bases and J lost 5 bases. This CDR3 has 16 residues. Germline CDR1 reads MDHEN; CDR2 reads SYDVKM. This CDR3 reads CASSSTTGGLRETQYF. The DNA of the CDR3 is TGTGCCAGCAGTTCCACCACAGGGGGATTGAGGGAGACCCAGTACTTC.

This chain links TRBV21-1 with TRBJ1-2; TRBD1 reflects the table's D call only, with no check against the DNA. TRBV21-1 is annotated as a pseudogene. The length of the CDR3 is 16 residues. CDR3 sequence reads: CASSKLAGKEYYGYTF. The CDR3 nucleotides read TGTGCCAGCAGCAAACTTGCAGGGAAGGAATACTATGGCTACACCTTC.